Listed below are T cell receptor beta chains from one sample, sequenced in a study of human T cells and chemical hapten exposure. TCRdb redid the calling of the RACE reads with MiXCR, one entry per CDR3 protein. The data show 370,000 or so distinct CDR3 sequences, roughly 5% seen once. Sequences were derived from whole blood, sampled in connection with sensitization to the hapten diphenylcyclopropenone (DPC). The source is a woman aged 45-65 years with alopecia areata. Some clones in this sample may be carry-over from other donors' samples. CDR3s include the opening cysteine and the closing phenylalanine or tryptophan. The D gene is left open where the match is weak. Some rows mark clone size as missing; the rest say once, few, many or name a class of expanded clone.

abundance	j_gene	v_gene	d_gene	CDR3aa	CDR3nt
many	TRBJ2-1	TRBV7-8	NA	CASTRTVNNEQFF	TGTGCCAGCACACGGACCGTAAACAATGAGCAGTTCTTC
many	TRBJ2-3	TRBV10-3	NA	CAISGSGGAGTDTQYF	TGTGCCATCAGTGGATCAGGGGGGGCAGGGACAGATACGCAGTATTTT
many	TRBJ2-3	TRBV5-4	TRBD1	CASSLNGQVTDTQYF	TGTGCCAGCAGCCTGAATGGACAGGTGACAGATACGCAGTATTTT
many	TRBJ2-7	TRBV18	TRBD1	CASSLGQVPLEQYF	TGTGCCAGCTCCCTCGGACAGGTGCCATTGGAGCAGTACTTC
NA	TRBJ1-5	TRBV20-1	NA	CSARRGTNQPQHF	TGCAGTGCAAGAAGAGGGACGAATCAGCCCCAGCATTTT
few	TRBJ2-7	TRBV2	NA	CASSETGTRIF	TGTGCCAGCAGTGAGACCGGGACACGGATCTTC
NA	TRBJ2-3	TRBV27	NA	CASTPPRGDTQYF	TGTGCCAGCACTCCTCCTAGGGGAGATACGCAGTATTTT
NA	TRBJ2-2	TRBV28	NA	CASSTRTGTGELFF	TGTGCCAGCAGTACGCGGACCGGCACCGGGGAGCTGTTTTTT
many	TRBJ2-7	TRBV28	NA	CASSIYTYEQYF	TGTGCCAGCAGTATCTACACCTACGAGCAGTACTTC
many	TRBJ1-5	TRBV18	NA	CASSQGSNQPQHF	TGTGCCAGCAGTCAGGGAAGCAATCAGCCCCAGCATTTT
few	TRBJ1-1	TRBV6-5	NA	CASSTPDGWNTEAFF	TGTGCCAGCAGTACCCCCGACGGATGGAACACTGAAGCTTTCTTT
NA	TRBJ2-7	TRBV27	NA	CATGPPSYEQYF	TGTGCCACCGGCCCCCCCTCCTACGAGCAGTACTTC
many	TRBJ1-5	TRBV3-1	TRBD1	CASSQGQGGTPQHF	TGTGCCAGCAGCCAAGGACAGGGTGGTACGCCCCAGCATTTT
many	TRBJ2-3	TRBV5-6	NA	CASSLTGQGPNEDTQYF	TGTGCCAGCAGCTTAACCGGCCAGGGCCCGAATGAAGATACGCAGTATTTT
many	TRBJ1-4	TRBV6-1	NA	CASKWRQRAEKLFF	TGTGCCAGCAAGTGGAGACAGCGAGCTGAAAAACTGTTTTTT
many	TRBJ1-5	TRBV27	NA	CASSLSSGDWNQPQHF	TGTGCCAGCAGTTTATCGAGCGGGGACTGGAATCAGCCCCAGCATTTT
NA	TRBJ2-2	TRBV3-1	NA	CASSQVRPSLAANTGELFF	TGTGCCAGCAGCCAAGTAAGACCGTCTCTGGCGGCGAACACCGGGGAGCTGTTTTTT
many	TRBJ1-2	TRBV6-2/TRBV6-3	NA	CASSNRDTGNYGYTF	TGTGCCAGCAGTAACCGGGACACCGGGAACTATGGCTACACCTTC
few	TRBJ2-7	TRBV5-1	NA	CASKGDTYEQYF	TGCGCCAGCAAAGGGGACACCTACGAGCAGTACTTC
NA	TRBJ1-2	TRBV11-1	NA	CASTEQGSSNYGYTF	TGTGCCAGCACCGAACAGGGATCAAGCAACTATGGCTACACCTTC
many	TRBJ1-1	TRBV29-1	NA	CSVEPPGPNTEAFF	TGCAGCGTTGAACCTCCCGGGCCTAACACTGAAGCTTTCTTT
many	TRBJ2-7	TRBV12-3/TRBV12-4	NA	CASSWTAYEQYF	TGTGCCAGCAGCTGGACAGCCTACGAGCAGTACTTC
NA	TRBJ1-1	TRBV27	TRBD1	CASSFQGTGYDTEAFF	TGTGCCAGCAGTTTCCAGGGGACAGGGTACGACACTGAAGCTTTCTTT
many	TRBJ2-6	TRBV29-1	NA	CSVSTAFSGANVLTF	TGCAGCGTTTCAACGGCGTTCTCTGGGGCCAACGTCCTGACTTTC
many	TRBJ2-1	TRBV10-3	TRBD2	CGTSGTNNEQFF	TGTGGTACTAGCGGGACTAACAATGAGCAGTTCTTC
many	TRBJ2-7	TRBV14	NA	CASSFGAGTTNAYEQYF	TGTGCCAGCAGCTTTGGGGCCGGGACCACGAACGCCTACGAGCAGTACTTC
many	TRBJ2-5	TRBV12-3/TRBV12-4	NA	CASSPAGGLETQYF	TGTGCCAGCAGTCCGGCCGGGGGTCTGGAGACCCAGTACTTC
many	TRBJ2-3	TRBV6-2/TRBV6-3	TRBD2	CASSPSGRRLSTDTQYF	TGTGCCAGCAGTCCTAGCGGGAGACGCCTTAGCACAGATACGCAGTATTTT
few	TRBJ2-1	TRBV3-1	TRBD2	CASSQDFPAGSSYNEQFF	TGTGCCAGCAGCCAAGATTTCCCAGCGGGGAGCTCCTACAATGAGCAGTTCTTC
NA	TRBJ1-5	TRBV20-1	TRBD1	CSARVEGAGRLQPQHF	TGCAGTGCTAGAGTAGAGGGGGCCGGTCGTTTGCAGCCCCAGCATTTT
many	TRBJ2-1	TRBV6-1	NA	CASSELDTDEDEQFF	TGTGCCAGCAGTGAACTGGACACGGATGAGGATGAGCAGTTCTTC
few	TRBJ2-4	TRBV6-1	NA	CASSFLDSNIQYF	TGTGCCAGCAGTTTCTTGGACAGCAACATTCAGTACTTC
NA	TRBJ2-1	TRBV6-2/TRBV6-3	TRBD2	CASIGLAVGYNEQFF	TGTGCCAGCATCGGACTAGCGGTCGGATACAATGAGCAGTTCTTC
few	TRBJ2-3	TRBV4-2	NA	CASSPGPVTDTQYF	TGTGCCAGCAGCCCGGGCCCGGTCACAGATACGCAGTATTTT
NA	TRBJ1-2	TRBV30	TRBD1	CAWSAPGQRFYGYTF	TGTGCCTGGAGTGCCCCGGGACAGCGATTCTATGGCTACACCTTC
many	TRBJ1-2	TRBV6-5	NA	CASSKMGLRGDYGYTF	TGTGCCAGCAGTAAGATGGGACTCCGAGGGGACTATGGCTACACCTTC
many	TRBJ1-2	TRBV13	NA	CASSLGAGYGYTF	TGTGCCAGCAGCTTGGGGGCTGGGTATGGCTACACCTTC
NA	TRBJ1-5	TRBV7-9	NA	CASSPDPGGQPQHF	TGTGCCAGCAGCCCGGACCCTGGCGGTCAGCCCCAGCATTTT
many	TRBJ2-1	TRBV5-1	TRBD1	CASSGQGTTYNEQFF	TGCGCCAGCAGCGGACAGGGGACAACCTACAATGAGCAGTTCTTC
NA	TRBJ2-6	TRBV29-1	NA	CSVPGIGANVLTF	TGCAGCGTTCCGGGAATTGGGGCCAACGTCCTGACTTTC
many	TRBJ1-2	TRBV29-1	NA	CSDPISRTF	TGCAGCGACCCTATCTCTCGCACCTTC
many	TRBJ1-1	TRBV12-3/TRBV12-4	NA	CASSLVVGLRLEAFF	TGTGCCAGCAGCCTTGTGGTGGGTCTTAGACTCGAAGCTTTCTTT
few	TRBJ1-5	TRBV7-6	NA	CASSSPQRQPQHF	TGTGCCAGCAGCTCCCCCCAGCGTCAGCCCCAGCATTTT